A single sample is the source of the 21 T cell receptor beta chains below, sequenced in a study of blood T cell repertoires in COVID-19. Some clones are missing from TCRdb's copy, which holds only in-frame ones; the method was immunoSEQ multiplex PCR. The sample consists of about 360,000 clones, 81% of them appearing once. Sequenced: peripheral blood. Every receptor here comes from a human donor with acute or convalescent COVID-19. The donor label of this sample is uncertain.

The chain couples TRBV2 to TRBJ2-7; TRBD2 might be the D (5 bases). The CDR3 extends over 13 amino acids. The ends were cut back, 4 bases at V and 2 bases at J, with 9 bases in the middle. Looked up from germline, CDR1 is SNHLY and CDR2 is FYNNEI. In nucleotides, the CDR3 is TGTGCCAGCAGTGGAGGGTCCCCCTACGAGCAGTACTTC. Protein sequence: CASSGGSPYEQYF.

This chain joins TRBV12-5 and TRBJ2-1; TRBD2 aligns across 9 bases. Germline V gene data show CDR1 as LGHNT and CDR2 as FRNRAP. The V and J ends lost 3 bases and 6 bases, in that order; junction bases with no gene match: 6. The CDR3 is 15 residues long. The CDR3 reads CASGFGLAGFNEQFF. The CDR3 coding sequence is TGTGCTAGTGGTTTTGGCCTAGCGGGATTCAATGAGCAGTTCTTC.

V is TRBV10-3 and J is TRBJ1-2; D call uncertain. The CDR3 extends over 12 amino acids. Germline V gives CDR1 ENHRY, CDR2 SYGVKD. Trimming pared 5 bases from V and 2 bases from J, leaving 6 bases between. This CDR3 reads CAISRENYGYTF. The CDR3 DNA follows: TGTGCCATCAGTAGGGAGAACTATGGCTACACCTTC.

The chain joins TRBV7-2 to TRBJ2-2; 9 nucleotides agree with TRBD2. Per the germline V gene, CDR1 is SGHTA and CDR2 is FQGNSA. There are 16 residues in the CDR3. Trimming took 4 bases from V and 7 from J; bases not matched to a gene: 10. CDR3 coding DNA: TGTGCCAGCAGCTCCAACCCGGGACTAGCTGGCGGGGAGCTGTTTTTT. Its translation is CASSSNPGLAGGELFF.

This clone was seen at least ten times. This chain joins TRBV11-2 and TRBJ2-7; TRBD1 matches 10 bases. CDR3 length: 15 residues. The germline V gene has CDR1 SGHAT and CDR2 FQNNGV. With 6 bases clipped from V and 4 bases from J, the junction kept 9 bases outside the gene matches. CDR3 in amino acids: CASSGPRQGAYEQYF. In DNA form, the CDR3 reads TGTGCCAGCAGTGGCCCTCGACAGGGGGCATACGAGCAGTACTTC.

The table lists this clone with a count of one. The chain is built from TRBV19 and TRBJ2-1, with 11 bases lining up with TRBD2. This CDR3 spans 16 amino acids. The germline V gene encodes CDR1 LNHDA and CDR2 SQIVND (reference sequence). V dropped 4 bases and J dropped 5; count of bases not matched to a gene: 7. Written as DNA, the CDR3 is TGTGCCAGTAGTACCCTAACTAGCGGGAGAGACAATGAGCAGTTCTTC. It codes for CASSTLTSGRDNEQFF.

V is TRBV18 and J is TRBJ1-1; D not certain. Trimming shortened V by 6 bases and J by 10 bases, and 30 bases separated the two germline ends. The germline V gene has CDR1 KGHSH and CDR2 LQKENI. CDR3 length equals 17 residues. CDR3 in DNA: TGTGCCAGCTCGATTGGAGCTAATAGACCGGCTCCACACGGAGCTTTCTTT. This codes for CASSIGANRPAPHGAFF.

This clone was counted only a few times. The CDR3 coding sequence is TGTGCCAGCAGTTTATATGCGGTGGCCACCTACGAGCAGTACTTC. Translated, it gives CASSLYAVATYEQYF. The chain uses TRBV28 and TRBJ2-7; D gene ambiguous. The CDR3 covers 15 residues. V was clipped by 1 base and J by 2 bases, with 12 bases between them. Germline values: CDR1 MDHEN, CDR2 SYDVKM.

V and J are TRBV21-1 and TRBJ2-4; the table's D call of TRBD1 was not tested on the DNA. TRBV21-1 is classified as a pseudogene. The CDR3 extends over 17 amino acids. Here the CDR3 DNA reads TGTGCCAGCAGCAAATACAGGGGGTCTTTAGCCAAAAACATTCAGTACTTC. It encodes CASSKYRGSLAKNIQYF.

CDR3 DNA sequence: TGTGCCAGCAGCTTAGGGGCGTACACTGAAGCTTTCTTT. It yields the protein CASSLGAYTEAFF. The rearrangement links TRBV7-2 to TRBJ1-1; no clear D gene. The germline V and J ends were trimmed by 1 base and 3 bases, with 6 bases remaining between them. This CDR3 has 13 residues. Germline assignment: CDR1 SGHTA and CDR2 FQGNSA.

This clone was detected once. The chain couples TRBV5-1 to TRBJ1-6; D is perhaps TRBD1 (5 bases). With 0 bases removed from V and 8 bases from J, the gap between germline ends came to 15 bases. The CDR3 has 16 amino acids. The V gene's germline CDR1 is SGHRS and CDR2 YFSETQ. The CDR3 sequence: CASSLATRARYSPLHF. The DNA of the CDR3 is TGCGCCAGCAGCTTGGCCACCAGGGCCCGCTATTCACCCCTCCACTTT.

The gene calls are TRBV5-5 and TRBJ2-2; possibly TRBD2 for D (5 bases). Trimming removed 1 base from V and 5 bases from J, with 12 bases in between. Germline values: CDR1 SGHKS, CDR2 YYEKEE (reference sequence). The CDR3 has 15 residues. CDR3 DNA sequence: TGTGCCAGCAGCTTGACTAGTGTTCAAACCGGGGAGCTGTTTTTT. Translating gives CASSLTSVQTGELFF.

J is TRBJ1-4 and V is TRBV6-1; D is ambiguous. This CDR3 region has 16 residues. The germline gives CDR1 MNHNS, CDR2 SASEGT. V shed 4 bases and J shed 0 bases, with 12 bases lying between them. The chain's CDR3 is CASSGRSFATNEKLFF. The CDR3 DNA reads TGTGCCAGCAGTGGGCGGAGCTTTGCAACTAATGAAAAACTGTTTTTT.

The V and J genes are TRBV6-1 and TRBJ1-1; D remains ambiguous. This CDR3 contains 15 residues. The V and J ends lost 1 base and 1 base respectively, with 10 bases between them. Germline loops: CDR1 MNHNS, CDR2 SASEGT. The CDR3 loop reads CASSEGGERNTEAFF. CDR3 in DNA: TGTGCCAGCAGTGAAGGTGGAGAGAGGAACACTGAAGCTTTCTTT.

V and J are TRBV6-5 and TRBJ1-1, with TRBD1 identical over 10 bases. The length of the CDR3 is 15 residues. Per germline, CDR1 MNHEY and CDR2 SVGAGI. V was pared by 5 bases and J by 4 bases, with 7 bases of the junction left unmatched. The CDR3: CASSTTGGFGTEAFF. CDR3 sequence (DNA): TGTGCCAGCAGTACGACAGGGGGCTTTGGCACTGAAGCTTTCTTT.

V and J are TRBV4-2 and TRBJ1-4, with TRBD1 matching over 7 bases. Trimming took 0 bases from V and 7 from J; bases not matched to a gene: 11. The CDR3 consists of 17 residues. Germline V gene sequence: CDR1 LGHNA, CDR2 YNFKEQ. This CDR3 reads CASSQDPGVRGSEKLFF. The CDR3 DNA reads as TGTGCCAGCAGCCAAGATCCAGGCGTCAGGGGGAGTGAAAAACTGTTTTTT.

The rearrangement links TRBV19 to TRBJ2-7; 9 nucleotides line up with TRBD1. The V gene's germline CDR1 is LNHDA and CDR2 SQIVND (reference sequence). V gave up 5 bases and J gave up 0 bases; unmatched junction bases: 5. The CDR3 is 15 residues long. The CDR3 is CASSFGQGSSYEQYF. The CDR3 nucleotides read TGTGCCAGTAGTTTCGGACAGGGGAGCTCCTACGAGCAGTACTTC.

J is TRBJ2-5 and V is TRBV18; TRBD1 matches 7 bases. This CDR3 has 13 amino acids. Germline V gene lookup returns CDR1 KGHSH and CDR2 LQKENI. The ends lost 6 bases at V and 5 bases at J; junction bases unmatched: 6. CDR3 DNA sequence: TGTGCCAGCTCGCTACAGGGGTTTGAGACCCAGTACTTC. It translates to CASSLQGFETQYF.

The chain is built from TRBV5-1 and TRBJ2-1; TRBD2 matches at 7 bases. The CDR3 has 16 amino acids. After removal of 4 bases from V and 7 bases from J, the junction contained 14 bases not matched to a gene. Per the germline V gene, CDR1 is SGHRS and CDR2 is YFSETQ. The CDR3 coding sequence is TGCGCCAGCAGCCCCGGGGGGATGAGGGTCCTGAATGAGCAGTTCTTC. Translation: CASSPGGMRVLNEQFF. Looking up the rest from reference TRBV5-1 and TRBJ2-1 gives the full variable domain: KAGVTQTPRYLIKTRGQQVTLSCSPISGHRSVSWYQQTPGQGLQFLFEYFSETQRNKGNFPGRFSGRQFSNSRSEMNVSTLELGDSALYLCASSPGGMRVLNEQFFGPGTRLTVL.

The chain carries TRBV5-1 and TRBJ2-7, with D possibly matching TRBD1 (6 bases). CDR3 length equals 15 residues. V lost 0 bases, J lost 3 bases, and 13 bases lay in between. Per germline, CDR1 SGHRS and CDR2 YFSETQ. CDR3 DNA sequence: TGCGCCAGCAGCTTGGAACCAGGGGTTGGCTACGAGCAGTACTTC. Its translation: CASSLEPGVGYEQYF.

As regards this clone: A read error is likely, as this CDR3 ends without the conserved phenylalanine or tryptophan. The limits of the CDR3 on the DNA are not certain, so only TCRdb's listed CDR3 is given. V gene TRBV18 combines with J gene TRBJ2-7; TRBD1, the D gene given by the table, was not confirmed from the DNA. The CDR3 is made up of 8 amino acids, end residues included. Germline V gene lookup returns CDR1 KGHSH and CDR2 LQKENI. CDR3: CASRGQGL.